Sequencing of this TCR beta chain was carried out in a study of shared clonotypes between healthy human individuals. Overall study findings and caveats: Donors were few, which limited the genetic and exposure-history diversity represented. A reduction in generation probabilities was seen for non-shared clonotypes relative to those shared by all four donors.

This clone was detected only once. What it binds is unknown. On sorted subsets, replicate PCRs used roughly 220 ng DNA, or tens of thousands of T cell genomes. Clones were sequenced by immunoSEQ multiplex PCR, and TCRdb holds only the in-frame ones, with some missing. The sample includes about 320,000 clones, around 86% of them seen just once. Per germline, CDR1 SGHDN and CDR2 FVKESK. V lost 4 bases and J lost 3; bases outside the gene matches: 4. The CDR3 is 14 residues long. The sequence derives from a man aged 18 to 29 in good health. The chain is built from TRBV14 and TRBJ1-2; TRBD1 matches at 8 bases. Sequenced: memory CD8+ T cells sorted from blood. The subset denotes: CD45RO+ cells pooled with CCR7-negative TemRA cells. Here the CDR3 reads CASSPQGGDYGYTF. Here the CDR3 DNA reads TGTGCCAGCAGCCCACAGGGGGGAGACTATGGCTACACCTTC.